The sequence of this T cell receptor beta chain was determined in a study of graft-versus-host responses after intestinal transplantation. J lost 6 bases, V lost 5 bases, and 3 bases had no gene match. This CDR3 has 14 residues. The germline CDR1 and CDR2 sequences are SEHNR and FQNEAQ (reference sequence). Remarks on this clone: Its antigen is unknown.

Clones were read by immunoSEQ multiplex PCR, and TCRdb kept only the in-frame ones, dropping some. The sample includes approximately 77,000 clones, approximately 91% of them seen just once. The sample was unstimulated CD4+ T cells sorted from spleen or lymph node cells, taken before intestinal transplant. The V gene is TRBV7-9, the J gene TRBJ2-1; TRBD1 matches at 11 bases. The source is a human donor who received an intestinal transplant. DNA for the CDR3: TGTGCCAGCAGCACCGGGACAGGGGGCAATGAGCAGTTCTTC. Translating it yields CASSTGTGGNEQFF. The variable domain in full, with the rest retrieved from reference TRBV7-9 and TRBJ2-1, is DTGVSQNPRHKITKRGQNVTFRCDPISEHNRLYWYRQTLGQGPEFLTYFQNEAQLEKSRLLSDRFSAERPKGSFSTLEIQRTEQGDSAMYLCASSTGTGGNEQFFGPGTRLTVL.